This is a list of T cell receptor beta chains from one sample in a study of identical twins. One entry per CDR3 protein results from TCRdb running MiXCR on the 5' RACE reads. The sample has 140,000 to 150,000 distinct CDR3 sequences, 3% to 4.5% seen once. The sample consisted of memory T cells sorted from blood. The receptors stem from a man between 18 and 35 years old in good health. Both conserved end residues are part of each CDR3. D genes are given only for firm matches. The size entry is marked missing in some rows and otherwise reads once, few, many or a size class.

clone_size d_call j_call v_call cdr3_aa cdr3_nt
many TRBD2 TRBJ2-3 TRBV20-1 CSANSGRPTDTQYF TGCAGTGCTAATAGCGGGAGACCCACAGATACGCAGTATTTT
. TRBD1 TRBJ2-4 TRBV5-1 CASSEQGFQNIQYF TGCGCCAGCAGCGAACAGGGGTTCCAAAACATTCAGTACTTC
many TRBD2 TRBJ2-3 TRBV11-2 CASSLDGTSGFTDTQYF TGTGCCAGCAGCTTAGATGGGACTAGCGGGTTCACAGATACGCAGTATTTT
many . TRBJ1-1 TRBV7-8 CASSLRSRNTEAFF TGTGCCAGCAGCTTAAGGTCCAGGAACACTGAAGCTTTCTTT
many TRBD2 TRBJ2-1 TRBV5-1 CASSAGTSGRHNEQFF TGCGCCAGCAGCGCCGGGACTAGCGGGAGACACAATGAGCAGTTCTTC
many . TRBJ2-1 TRBV6-1 CASSTRDVNEQFF TGTGCCAGCAGTACCAGGGACGTCAATGAGCAGTTCTTC
many . TRBJ2-6 TRBV19 CASSISGANVLTF TGTGCCAGTAGTATCTCTGGGGCCAACGTCCTGACTTTC
many . TRBJ2-3 TRBV6-1 CASSKGGFSTDTQYF TGTGCCAGCAGTAAAGGGGGATTTAGCACAGATACGCAGTATTTT
many . TRBJ2-7 TRBV6-2/TRBV6-3 CASTRAGVSYEQYF TGTGCCAGCACTAGGGCAGGCGTATCCTACGAGCAGTACTTC
many TRBD1 TRBJ2-3 TRBV20-1 CSAIAGGGTDTQYF TGCAGTGCTATCGCAGGGGGAGGCACAGATACGCAGTATTTT
many TRBD2 TRBJ2-1 TRBV5-1 CASSLVPSGSSTYNEQFF TGCGCCAGCAGCTTGGTCCCTAGCGGGAGCTCCACCTACAATGAGCAGTTCTTC
many . TRBJ1-5 TRBV20-1 CSATPDSSSNQPQHF TGCAGTGCTACCCCGGACTCGAGTAGCAATCAGCCCCAGCATTTT
many . TRBJ2-1 TRBV6-1 CASSETFEQFF TGTGCCAGCAGTGAAACGTTTGAGCAGTTCTTC
many . TRBJ2-5 TRBV11-3 CASSYPTQAQYF TGTGCCAGCAGCTACCCTACTCAGGCCCAGTACTTC
many TRBD1 TRBJ1-2 TRBV15 CATSRQGAYGYTF TGTGCCACCAGCAGACAGGGGGCCTATGGCTACACCTTC
many . TRBJ1-1 TRBV12-3/TRBV12-4 CASSSGVRITEAFF TGTGCCAGCAGCTCCGGGGTCAGAATCACTGAAGCTTTCTTT
. TRBD1 TRBJ1-3 TRBV6-1 CASSEAETGATSGNTIYF TGTGCCAGCAGTGAAGCGGAGACAGGGGCGACCTCTGGAAACACCATATATTTT
. TRBD2 TRBJ2-5 TRBV30 CAGGLAGQETQYF TGTGCCGGAGGACTAGCGGGACAGGAGACCCAGTACTTC
. TRBD2 TRBJ2-1 TRBV30 CAWRTSGRAGSYNEQFF TGTGCCTGGAGGACTAGCGGGAGGGCCGGGTCCTACAATGAGCAGTTCTTC
many TRBD2 TRBJ2-1 TRBV20-1 CSARRLTSGSGNEQFF TGCAGTGCTAGAAGGCTAACTAGCGGGAGTGGCAATGAGCAGTTCTTC
many TRBD2 TRBJ2-1 TRBV20-1 CSAPGKAGESSYNEQFF TGCAGTGCACCCGGCAAGGCGGGAGAATCGTCCTACAATGAGCAGTTCTTC
many . TRBJ2-7 TRBV2 CASRQNLYEQYF TGTGCCAGCAGACAGAACCTCTACGAGCAGTACTTC
many . TRBJ2-5 TRBV6-2/TRBV6-3 CASSPWEETQYF TGTGCCAGCAGTCCTTGGGAAGAGACCCAGTACTTC
few . TRBJ2-1 TRBV6-2/TRBV6-3 CASSPRGGSGYNEQFF TGTGCCAGCAGCCCCCGTGGGGGTAGCGGATACAATGAGCAGTTCTTC
many . TRBJ1-1 TRBV29-1 CSVGRGNTEAFF TGCAGCGTTGGACGGGGGAACACTGAAGCTTTCTTT
many . TRBJ2-1 TRBV15 CATSRDRLGTNNEQFF TGTGCCACCAGCAGAGATCGGTTAGGTACGAACAATGAGCAGTTCTTC
many . TRBJ1-5 TRBV11-2 CASSSGYSNQPQHF TGTGCCAGCAGCTCCGGCTACAGCAATCAGCCCCAGCATTTT
many . TRBJ1-5 TRBV12-3/TRBV12-4 CASSLMGGQPQHF TGTGCCAGCAGTTTGATGGGTGGACAGCCCCAGCATTTT
. . TRBJ1-1 TRBV6-6 CASSQLRTEEAFF TGTGCCAGCAGTCAGTTAAGGACGGAGGAAGCTTTCTTT
many . TRBJ1-3 TRBV12-3/TRBV12-4 CASTSGRGNTIYF TGTGCCAGCACTTCGGGGAGGGGAAACACCATATATTTT
many . TRBJ2-1 TRBV7-6 CASTPGEGWNEQFF TGTGCCAGCACCCCCGGTGAGGGTTGGAATGAGCAGTTCTTC
many . TRBJ2-1 TRBV3-1 CASSQMGLGNNEQFF TGTGCCAGCAGCCAAATGGGGCTTGGGAACAATGAGCAGTTCTTC
many . TRBJ2-1 TRBV5-1 CASSLVGRGSNEQFF TGCGCCAGCAGCTTGGTTGGCCGCGGGTCCAATGAGCAGTTCTTC
many . TRBJ2-3 TRBV5-1 CASSLDNRSPADTQYF TGCGCCAGCAGCTTGGATAACAGGTCCCCGGCAGATACGCAGTATTTT
many . TRBJ1-1 TRBV5-6 CASSLAVGATFF TGTGCCAGCAGCTTGGCCGTGGGTGCGACTTTCTTT
many TRBD2 TRBJ2-7 TRBV5-5 CASSGGLAAYEQYF TGTGCCAGCAGCGGGGGACTAGCGGCCTACGAGCAGTACTTC
many . TRBJ1-6 TRBV20-1 CSASSPRPYNSPLHF TGCAGTGCTAGCTCGCCCCGACCCTATAATTCACCCCTCCACTTT
many . TRBJ1-2 TRBV20-1 CSAFGDSTYGYTF TGCAGTGCTTTTGGTGACAGCACTTATGGCTACACCTTC
many . TRBJ2-2 TRBV18 CASSPNWNTGELFF TGTGCCAGCTCACCCAACTGGAACACCGGGGAGCTGTTTTTT
many . TRBJ1-4 TRBV20-1 CSASWGNEKLFF TGCAGTGCTAGTTGGGGAAATGAAAAACTGTTTTTT
many TRBD2 TRBJ2-3 TRBV20-1 CSASGVAGSPDTQYF TGCAGTGCTAGCGGGGTAGCGGGGTCCCCAGATACGCAGTATTTT
many TRBD2 TRBJ2-5 TRBV5-1 CASSPASGRVGTQETQYF TGCGCCAGCAGCCCCGCTAGCGGGAGGGTCGGAACCCAAGAGACCCAGTACTTC
many . TRBJ2-7 TRBV2 CAIRGTRQGGYEQYF TGTGCCATTCGAGGGACTAGACAGGGTGGTTACGAGCAGTACTTC
many . TRBJ1-5 TRBV6-5 CASSYSRDQPQHF TGTGCCAGCAGTTACTCCAGGGATCAGCCCCAGCATTTT
many . TRBJ2-1 TRBV5-1 CASSPSYRVDREFF TGCGCCAGCAGCCCATCCTACCGAGTGGATCGGGAGTTCTTC